The present TCR beta chain was sequenced within a study of early T cells in non-severe SARS-CoV-2 infection. Study-wide context: Sequencing was performed on bulk RNA from unsorted whole blood, leaving chains unpaired. Whole-study results and caveats: Clonotype matching in VDJdb favored anti-spike CD8 responses and did not capture private and CD4 specificities.

One entry per CDR3 protein, called by TCRdb with MiXCR from the 5' RACE reads. The data contain around 44,000 distinct CDR3 sequences, around a tenth of them seen just once; the ten biggest clones take up about 8.3%. This CDR3 contains 15 residues. Germline-derived CDR1 and CDR2 are SGHAT and FQDESV (reference sequence). Trimming took off 5 bases at V and 0 bases at J, with 11 bases between the two ends. This clonotype came up a few times. Its antigen is still unknown. This clonotype was sampled from an adult who was a healthcare worker with PCR-confirmed SARS-CoV-2 infection or an uninfected control (not recorded which). Sequencing was performed on whole blood. The chain links TRBV11-1 to TRBJ2-1; D unresolved. The CDR3 DNA is TGTGCCAGCAGCCCCATTCAGAGCTCCTACAATGAGCAGTTCTTC. Protein sequence: CASSPIQSSYNEQFF.